Listed here are 25 T cell receptor beta chains from one sample, sequenced in a study of shared T cell receptors in the human thymus. The assay was immunoSEQ multiplex PCR, and TCRdb's table has in-frame clones only and misses some. Here the sample spans hundreds of thousands of clones, roughly 86% being singletons. The same specimen was also included in a second study, on human thymus T cells.

Material for sequencing was thymocytes. All receptors derive from a boy younger than two with a congenital heart defect.

The chain employs TRBV5-4 and TRBJ1-4; the match to TRBD1 covers 8 bases. This CDR3 spans 16 amino acids. Germline loops: CDR1 SGHNT, CDR2 YYREEE (reference sequence). J gave up 0 bases and V 4 bases, and 5 bases lay outside the gene matches. The CDR3, as DNA: TGTGCCAGCAGCAAGGGACAGGTTGCAACTAATGAAAAACTGTTTTTT. It specifies CASSKGQVATNEKLFF.

This chain uses TRBV15 with TRBJ1-5; D is ambiguous. Looked up from germline, CDR1 is LNHNV and CDR2 is YYDKDF (reference sequence). V was trimmed by 6 bases and J by 0 bases, leaving 21 bases between them. This CDR3 is built from 18 residues. The CDR3 nucleotides are TGTGCCACCAGTATCCGGAGCCACGATTACAATAGCAATCAGCCCCAGCATTTT. It encodes CATSIRSHDYNSNQPQHF.

The V call is TRBV13, the J call TRBJ2-2; perhaps TRBD2 as D (6 bases). The length of the CDR3 is 15 residues. The germline V gene encodes CDR1 PRHDT and CDR2 FYEKMQ (reference sequence). Deletions cut 4 bases from V and 4 bases from J, with 13 bases between. The CDR3 sequence: CASSYRLVPTGELFF. Here the CDR3 DNA reads TGTGCCAGCAGCTACCGACTAGTTCCCACCGGGGAGCTGTTTTTT.

The chain is built from TRBV4-3 and TRBJ2-7; TRBD1 might be the D (7 bases). This CDR3 is built from 19 residues. In germline, CDR1 is LGHNA, CDR2 YSLEER. Deletions cut 0 bases from V and 0 bases from J, with 21 bases between. CDR3 loop: CASSQDRAEGQLDSYEQYF. For the CDR3, the DNA is TGCGCCAGCAGCCAAGATCGGGCGGAGGGACAGTTAGACTCCTACGAGCAGTACTTC.

The chain carries TRBV7-9 and TRBJ2-6; D may be TRBD2 (6 bases). Trimming took 2 bases from V and 2 from J, leaving 19 bases between them. The length of the CDR3 is 19 residues. The germline gives CDR1 SEHNR, CDR2 FQNEAQ (reference sequence). The CDR3 region is CASSLFFEGGVAGANVLTF. For the CDR3, the DNA is TGTGCCAGCAGCTTATTCTTCGAGGGAGGAGTAGCTGGGGCCAACGTCCTGACTTTC.

The CDR3 region is CASNVAGTFYEQYF. As DNA, the CDR3 is TGTGCCAGCAACGTAGCGGGGACTTTCTACGAGCAGTACTTC. The V gene is TRBV6-1, the J gene TRBJ2-7, with 8 bases lining up with TRBD2. The V gene end was trimmed by 7 bases and the J gene end by 3 bases; junction bases not matched to a gene: 8. Germline assignment: CDR1 MNHNS and CDR2 SASEGT. The CDR3 totals 14 residues.

This chain connects TRBV28 to TRBJ2-5; possible D gene TRBD2, 6 bases. CDR1 MDHEN and CDR2 SYDVKM come from the germline V gene. Trimming shortened V by 6 bases and J by 9 bases, and 17 bases separated the two germline ends. The CDR3 totals 13 residues. The CDR3 nucleotides are TGTGCCAGCAGCTCCCGACTAGGAGGGGCCCAGTACTTC. Translated: CASSSRLGGAQYF.

CDR3 region: CASSPPKGQVSSGANVLTF. The CDR3 DNA follows: TGTGCCAGCTCACCACCAAAGGGACAGGTGAGCTCTGGGGCCAACGTCCTGACTTTC. The J gene is TRBJ2-6, the V gene TRBV18, with TRBD1 matching over 8 bases. After removal of 0 bases from V and 0 bases from J, the junction contained 7 bases not matched to a gene. Germline CDR1 and CDR2: KGHSH and LQKENI. The CDR3 length is 19 residues. The full variable domain, its missing parts supplied by reference TRBV18 and TRBJ2-6, is NAGVMQNPRHLVRRRGQEARLRCSPMKGHSHVYWYRQLPEEGLKFMVYLQKENIIDESGMPKERFSAEFPKEGPSILRIQQVVRGDSAAYFCASSPPKGQVSSGANVLTFGAGSRLTVL.

The chain carries TRBV25-1 and TRBJ2-7; 10 nucleotides align to TRBD1. CDR1 is MGHDK and CDR2 is SYGVNS in the germline V gene. Trimming took 5 bases from V and 4 from J; bases not matched to a gene: 14. The CDR3 is 17 residues long. The CDR3 is CASSNARRTGGQYEQYF. The CDR3 DNA sequence: TGTGCCAGCAGTAACGCCAGACGGACAGGGGGGCAATACGAGCAGTACTTC.

The chain uses TRBV28 and TRBJ2-1, with 16 nucleotides matching TRBD2. Trimming took 3 bases from V and 0 from J; bases not matched to a gene: 2. The germline V gene encodes CDR1 MDHEN and CDR2 SYDVKM. There are 18 residues in the CDR3. The DNA of the CDR3 is TGTGCCAGCAGTTTGGGACTAGCGGGAGGGCCCTCCTACAATGAGCAGTTCTTC. Its translation: CASSLGLAGGPSYNEQFF.

The V call is TRBV19, the J call TRBJ2-1; 15 bases match TRBD2. The CDR3 contains 15 residues. Unmatched junction bases numbered 3, after V lost 4 bases and J lost 8 bases. Germline V gene sequence: CDR1 LNHDA, CDR2 SQIVND (reference sequence). This chain's CDR3 is CASSRTSGRAHEQFF. CDR3 nucleotide sequence: TGTGCCAGTAGTAGGACTAGCGGGAGGGCCCATGAGCAGTTCTTC. The full variable domain, rest sourced from reference TRBV19 and TRBJ2-1, is DGGITQSPKYLFRKEGQNVTLSCEQNLNHDAMYWYRQDPGQGLRLIYYSQIVNDFQKGDIAEGYSVSREKKESFPLTVTSAQKNPTAFYLCASSRTSGRAHEQFFGPGTRLTVL.

This rearrangement joins TRBV27 to TRBJ2-3; 9 bases fit TRBD2. With 1 base clipped from V and 3 bases from J, the junction kept 11 bases outside the gene matches. This CDR3 contains 18 residues. Germline V gene data show CDR1 as MNHEY and CDR2 as SMNVEV (reference sequence). CDR3 nucleotides: TGTGCCAGCAGTTTATTTACCCAACTAGCGGGCAATACAGATACGCAGTATTTT. Protein sequence: CASSLFTQLAGNTDTQYF.

The chain couples TRBV6-6 to TRBJ1-5; D not resolved. V shed 6 bases and J shed 3 bases, with 9 bases lying between them. CDR3 length: 13 residues. Germline V CDR1 and CDR2: MNHNY, SVGAGI (reference sequence). CDR3 protein: CASRSGSNQPQHF. The CDR3, as DNA: TGTGCCAGCAGGTCGGGGTCCAATCAGCCCCAGCATTTT.

CDR3 sequence reads: CASSKRLAGEVNEQFF. In DNA form, the CDR3 reads TGTGCCAGCAGCAAACGACTAGCGGGAGAGGTAAATGAGCAGTTCTTC. The chain joins TRBV11-3 to TRBJ2-1, with TRBD2 matching 12 bases. Unmatched junction bases numbered 9, after V lost 5 bases and J lost 7 bases. This CDR3 is 16 amino acids long. Looked up from germline, CDR1 is SGHNT and CDR2 is YENEEA.

Only one count was recorded for this clone. The chain uses TRBV15 and TRBJ1-1, with 8 bases that match TRBD1. CDR1 is LNHNV, CDR2 YYDKDF, per germline (reference sequence). The CDR3 spans 17 residues. V trimming: 2 bases; J trimming: 6 bases; junction bases outside the gene matches: 14. In nucleotides, the CDR3 is TGTGCCACCAGCAGATTTCGGACAGGGAGCAATGGGGCTGAAGCTTTCTTT. Translation gives CATSRFRTGSNGAEAFF.

CDR3 nucleotide sequence: TGCGCCAGCAGCCAAGATGTCCAGGGGGCAAGTGGCTACACCTTC. This gives the protein CASSQDVQGASGYTF. The J gene is TRBJ1-2, the V gene TRBV4-1, with 8 nucleotides matching TRBD1. The CDR3 spans 15 residues. Trimming removed 0 bases from V and 7 bases from J; junction bases left unmatched: 7. Looked up from germline, CDR1 is MGHRA and CDR2 is YSYEKL.

The chain combines TRBV27 with TRBJ1-2, with 7 nucleotides matching TRBD1. The V gene end was trimmed by 6 bases and the J gene end by 3 bases; junction bases not matched to a gene: 7. Per germline, CDR1 MNHEY and CDR2 SMNVEV (reference sequence). This CDR3 comprises 14 residues. For the CDR3, the DNA is TGTGCCAGCAGATTACAGGGGTGGTACTATGGCTACACCTTC. It specifies CASRLQGWYYGYTF.

This sequence joins TRBV11-3 and TRBJ2-2; D remains ambiguous. Per germline, CDR1 SGHNT and CDR2 YENEEA. The V end was cut by 3 bases, the J end by 3 bases, with 8 bases between. The CDR3 is 14 residues long. CDR3 DNA sequence: TGTGCCAGCAGCTTTAGACGGGACACCGGGGAGCTGTTTTTT. Protein sequence: CASSFRRDTGELFF.

This clone was counted a few times. The chain joins TRBV4-2 to TRBJ2-2; 8 bases map to TRBD2. Germline V lookup: CDR1 LGHNA, CDR2 YNFKEQ. CDR3 size: 16 residues. V was pared by 10 bases and J by 4 bases, with 14 bases of the junction left unmatched. CDR3 sequence: CATGYSGTRATGELFF. The CDR3 bases are TGTGCCACGGGATATAGCGGGACTAGGGCCACCGGGGAGCTGTTTTTT.

The V and J genes are TRBV28 and TRBJ2-1; 10 bases line up with TRBD2. Trimming at V came to 2 bases and at J to 8 bases, leaving 21 bases not matched to a gene. From germline, CDR1 is MDHEN and CDR2 SYDVKM. The CDR3 extends over 20 amino acids. CDR3 sequence (DNA): TGTGCCAGCAGTTTAAGTCGAGCGGGAGGGCGGGGTGAGGGTATCGATGAGCAGTTCTTC. Translated, it gives CASSLSRAGGRGEGIDEQFF.

J is TRBJ2-5 and V is TRBV30, with 7 bases fitting TRBD1. V lost 0 bases, J lost 0 bases, and 7 bases stayed unmatched. CDR1 and CDR2 from the germline V gene are GTSNPN and SVGIG (reference sequence). The CDR3 is made up of 16 amino acids. Here the CDR3 reads CAWSVLSRGYQETQYF. The CDR3 DNA reads TGTGCCTGGAGTGTTTTGTCCAGGGGGTACCAAGAGACCCAGTACTTC.

This sequence joins TRBV4-3 and TRBJ2-2, with 13 bases matching TRBD2. Germline V gives CDR1 LGHNA, CDR2 YSLEER. V was clipped by 0 bases and J by 4 bases; unmatched bases: 8. There are 19 residues in the CDR3. CDR3: CASSQDRTSGSKSTGELFF. The CDR3 nucleotides read TGCGCCAGCAGCCAAGATCGGACTAGCGGGAGTAAGTCCACCGGGGAGCTGTTTTTT.

The CDR3 nucleotides are TGTGCCAGCAGTTACGCTAGCGGGGGTTTGAAAGAGACCCAGTACTTC. It codes for CASSYASGGLKETQYF. V is TRBV6-5 and J is TRBJ2-5, with TRBD2 identical over 10 bases. The V gene's germline CDR1 is MNHEY and CDR2 SVGAGI. J lost 3 bases, V lost 2 bases, and 6 bases had no gene match. The CDR3 extends over 16 amino acids.

The J gene is TRBJ2-1, the V gene TRBV5-6, with D hard to call. V gave up 0 bases and J gave up 4 bases, with 5 bases separating them. The CDR3 is 13 residues long. Germline CDR1 is SGHDT and CDR2 is YYEEEE. The chain's CDR3 is CASSLERYNEQFF. CDR3 coding DNA: TGTGCCAGCAGCTTGGAGAGGTACAATGAGCAGTTCTTC.

This rearrangement joins TRBV10-3 to TRBJ2-5, with TRBD2 identical over 8 bases. CDR3 length equals 15 residues. CDR1 and CDR2 from the germline V gene are ENHRY and SYGVKD. V lost 4 bases to trimming and J lost 3 bases; unmatched junction nucleotides: 7. The CDR3 DNA is TGTGCCATCAGTGCCCGTTATAGCGGGGAAGAGACCCAGTACTTC. This gives the protein CAISARYSGEETQYF.